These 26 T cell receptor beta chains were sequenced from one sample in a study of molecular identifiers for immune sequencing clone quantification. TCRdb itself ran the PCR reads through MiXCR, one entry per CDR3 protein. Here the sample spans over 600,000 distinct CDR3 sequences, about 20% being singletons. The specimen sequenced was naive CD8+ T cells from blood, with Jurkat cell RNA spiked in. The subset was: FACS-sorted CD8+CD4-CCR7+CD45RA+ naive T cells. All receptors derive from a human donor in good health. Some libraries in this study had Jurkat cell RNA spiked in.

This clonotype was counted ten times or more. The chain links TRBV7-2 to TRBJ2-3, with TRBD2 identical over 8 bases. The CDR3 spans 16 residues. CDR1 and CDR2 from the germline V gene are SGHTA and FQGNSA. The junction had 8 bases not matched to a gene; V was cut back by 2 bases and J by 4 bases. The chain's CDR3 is CASSLPIAGMADTQYF. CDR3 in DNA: TGTGCCAGCAGCTTACCCATAGCGGGGATGGCAGATACGCAGTATTTT.

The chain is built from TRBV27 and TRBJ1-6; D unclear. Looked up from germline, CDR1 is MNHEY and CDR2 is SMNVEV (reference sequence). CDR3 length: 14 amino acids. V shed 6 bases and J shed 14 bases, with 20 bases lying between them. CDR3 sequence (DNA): TGTGCCAGCAGCGAAATGCCCAACTATGGGACCCTCCACTTT. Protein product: CASSEMPNYGTLHF.

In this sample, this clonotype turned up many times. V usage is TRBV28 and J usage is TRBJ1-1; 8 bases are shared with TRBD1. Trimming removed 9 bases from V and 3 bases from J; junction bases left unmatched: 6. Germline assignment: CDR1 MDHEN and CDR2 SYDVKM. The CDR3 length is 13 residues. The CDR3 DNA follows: TGTGCCAGTCGTACAGGGGGTGACACTGAAGCTTTCTTT. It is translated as CASRTGGDTEAFF.

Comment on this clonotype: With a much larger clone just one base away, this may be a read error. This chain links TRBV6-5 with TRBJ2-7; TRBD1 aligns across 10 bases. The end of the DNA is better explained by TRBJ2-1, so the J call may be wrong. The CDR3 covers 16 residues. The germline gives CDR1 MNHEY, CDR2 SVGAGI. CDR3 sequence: CASSSPGQGPHNEQFF. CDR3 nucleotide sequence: TGTGCCAGCAGTTCCCCGGGACAGGGGCCCCACAATGAGCAGTTCTTC.

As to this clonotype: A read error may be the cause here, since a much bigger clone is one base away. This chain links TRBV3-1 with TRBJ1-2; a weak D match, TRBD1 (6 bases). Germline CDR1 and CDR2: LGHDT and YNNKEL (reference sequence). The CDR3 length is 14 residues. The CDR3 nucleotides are TGTGCCAGCAGCCAGGCAGGGGAACTTGATGGCTACATCTTC. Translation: CASSQAGELDGYIF.

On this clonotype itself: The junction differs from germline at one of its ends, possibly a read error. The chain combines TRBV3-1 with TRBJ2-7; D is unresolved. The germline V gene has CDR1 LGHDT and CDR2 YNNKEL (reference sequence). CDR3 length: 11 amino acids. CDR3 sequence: CASNQRYERYF. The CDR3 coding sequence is TGTGCCAGCAACCAACGGTACGAGCGGTACTTC.

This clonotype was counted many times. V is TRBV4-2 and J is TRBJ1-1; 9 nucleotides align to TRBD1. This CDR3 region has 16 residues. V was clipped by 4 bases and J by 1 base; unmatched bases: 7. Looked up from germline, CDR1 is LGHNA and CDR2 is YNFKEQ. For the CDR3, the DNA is TGTGCCAGCAGCCCGTTACAGGGGGCATCGAACACTGAAGCTTTCTTT. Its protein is CASSPLQGASNTEAFF.

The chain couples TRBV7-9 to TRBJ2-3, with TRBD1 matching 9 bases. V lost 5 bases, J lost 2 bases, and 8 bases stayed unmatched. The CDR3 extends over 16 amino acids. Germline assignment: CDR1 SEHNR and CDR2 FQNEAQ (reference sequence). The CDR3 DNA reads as TGTGCCAGCAGCCAAACCGGGACAGGGATCACAGATACGCAGTATTTT. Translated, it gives CASSQTGTGITDTQYF.

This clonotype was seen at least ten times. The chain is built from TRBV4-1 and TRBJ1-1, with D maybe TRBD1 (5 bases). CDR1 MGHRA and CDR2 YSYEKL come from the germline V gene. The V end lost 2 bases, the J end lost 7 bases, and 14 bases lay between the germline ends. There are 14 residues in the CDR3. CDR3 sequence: CASSQNEGQDEAFF. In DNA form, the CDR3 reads TGCGCCAGCAGCCAAAATGAGGGGCAGGATGAAGCTTTCTTT.

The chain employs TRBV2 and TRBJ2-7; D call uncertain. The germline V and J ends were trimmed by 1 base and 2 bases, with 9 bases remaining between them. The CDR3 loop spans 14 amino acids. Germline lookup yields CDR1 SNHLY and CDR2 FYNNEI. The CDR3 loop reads CASSEVGQPYEQYF. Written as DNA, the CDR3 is TGTGCCAGCAGTGAAGTCGGGCAGCCCTACGAGCAGTACTTC.

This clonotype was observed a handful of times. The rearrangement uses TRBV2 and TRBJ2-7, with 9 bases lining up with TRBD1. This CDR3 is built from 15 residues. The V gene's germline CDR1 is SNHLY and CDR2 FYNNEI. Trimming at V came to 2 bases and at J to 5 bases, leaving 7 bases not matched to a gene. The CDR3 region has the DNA TGTGCCAGCAGTGAACCGGGACAGGGATTCCACGAGCAGTACTTC. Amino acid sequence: CASSEPGQGFHEQYF.

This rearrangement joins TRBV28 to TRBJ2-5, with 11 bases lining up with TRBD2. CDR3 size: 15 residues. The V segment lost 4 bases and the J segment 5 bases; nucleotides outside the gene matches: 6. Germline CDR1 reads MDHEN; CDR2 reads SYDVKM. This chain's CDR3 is CASSSLLAGVETQYF. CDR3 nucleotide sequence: TGTGCCAGCAGTTCGTTACTAGCGGGAGTGGAGACCCAGTACTTC. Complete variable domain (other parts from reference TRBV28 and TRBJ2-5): DVKVTQSSRYLVKRTGEKVFLECVQDMDHENMFWYRQDPGLGLRLIYFSYDVKMKEKGDIPEGYSVSREKKERFSLILESASTNQTSMYLCASSSLLAGVETQYFGPGTRLLVL.

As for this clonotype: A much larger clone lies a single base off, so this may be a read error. For the CDR3, the DNA is TGCAGTGCTACTCGTCAGGGTGTTAACACCAGGGAGCTGTTTTTT. As protein: CSATRQGVNTRELFF. The gene calls are TRBV20-1 and TRBJ2-2, with D possibly being TRBD1 (5 bases). Germline V CDR1 and CDR2: DFQATT, SNEGSKA (reference sequence). The CDR3 runs to 15 residues.

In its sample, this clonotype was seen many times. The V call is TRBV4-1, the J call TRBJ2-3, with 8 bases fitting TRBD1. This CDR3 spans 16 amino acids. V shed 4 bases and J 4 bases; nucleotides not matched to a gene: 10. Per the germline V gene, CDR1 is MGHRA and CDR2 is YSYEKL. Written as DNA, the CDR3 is TGCGCCAGCAGCCTTGGCGGACAGGGTCCTCCAGATACGCAGTATTTT. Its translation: CASSLGGQGPPDTQYF.

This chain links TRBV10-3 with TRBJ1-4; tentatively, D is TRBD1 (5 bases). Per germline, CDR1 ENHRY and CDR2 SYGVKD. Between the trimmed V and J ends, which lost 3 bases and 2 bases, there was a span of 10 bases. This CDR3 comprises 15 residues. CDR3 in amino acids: CAISDSGTTNEKLFF. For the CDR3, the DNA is TGTGCCATCAGTGACTCCGGGACTACTAATGAAAAACTGTTTTTT.

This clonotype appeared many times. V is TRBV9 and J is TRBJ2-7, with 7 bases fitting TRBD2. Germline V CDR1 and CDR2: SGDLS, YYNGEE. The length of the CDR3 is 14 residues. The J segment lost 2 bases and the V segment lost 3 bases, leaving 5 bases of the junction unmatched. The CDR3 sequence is CASSAGGLTYEQYF. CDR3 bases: TGTGCCAGCAGCGCGGGAGGTCTGACCTACGAGCAGTACTTC.

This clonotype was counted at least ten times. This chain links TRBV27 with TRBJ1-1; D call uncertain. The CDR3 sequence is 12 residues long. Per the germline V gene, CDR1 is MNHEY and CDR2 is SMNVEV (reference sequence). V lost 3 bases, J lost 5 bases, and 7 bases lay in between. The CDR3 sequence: CASSFASTEAFF. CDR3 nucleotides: TGTGCCAGCAGTTTTGCGTCAACTGAAGCTTTCTTT.

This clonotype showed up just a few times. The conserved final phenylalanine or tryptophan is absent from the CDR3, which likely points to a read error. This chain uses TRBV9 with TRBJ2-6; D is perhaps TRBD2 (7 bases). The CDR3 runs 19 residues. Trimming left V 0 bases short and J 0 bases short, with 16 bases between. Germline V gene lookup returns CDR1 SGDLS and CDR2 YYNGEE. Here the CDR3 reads CASSVETGGSPSGANVLTL. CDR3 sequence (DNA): TGTGCCAGCAGCGTAGAGACGGGGGGCTCGCCCTCTGGGGCCAACGTCCTGACTCTC.

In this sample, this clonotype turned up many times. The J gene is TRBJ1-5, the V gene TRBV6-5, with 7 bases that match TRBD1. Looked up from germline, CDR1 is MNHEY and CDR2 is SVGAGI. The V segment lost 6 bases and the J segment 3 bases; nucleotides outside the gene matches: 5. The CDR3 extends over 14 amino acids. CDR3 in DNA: TGTGCCAGCAGCCAGACAGGGCCCAATCAGCCCCAGCATTTT. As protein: CASSQTGPNQPQHF.

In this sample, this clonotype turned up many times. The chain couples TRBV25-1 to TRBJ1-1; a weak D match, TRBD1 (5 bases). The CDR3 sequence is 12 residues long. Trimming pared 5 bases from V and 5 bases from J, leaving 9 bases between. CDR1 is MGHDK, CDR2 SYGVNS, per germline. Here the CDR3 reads CASSPGLTEAFF. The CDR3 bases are TGTGCCAGCAGTCCAGGGTTAACTGAAGCTTTCTTT. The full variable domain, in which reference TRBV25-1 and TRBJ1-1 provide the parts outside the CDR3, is EADIYQTPRYLVIGTGKKITLECSQTMGHDKMYWYQQDPGMELHLIHYSYGVNSTEKGDLSSESTVSRIRTEHFPLTLESARPSHTSQYLCASSPGLTEAFFGQGTRLTVV.

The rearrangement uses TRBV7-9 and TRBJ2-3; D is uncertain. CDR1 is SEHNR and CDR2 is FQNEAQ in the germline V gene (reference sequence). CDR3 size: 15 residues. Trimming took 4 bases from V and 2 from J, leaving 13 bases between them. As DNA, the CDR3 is TGTGCCAGCAGCTCTCTGACGAGGAACACAGATACGCAGTATTTT. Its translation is CASSSLTRNTDTQYF. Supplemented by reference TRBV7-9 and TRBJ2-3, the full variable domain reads DTGVSQNPRHKITKRGQNVTFRCDPISEHNRLYWYRQTLGQGPEFLTYFQNEAQLEKSRLLSDRFSAERPKGSFSTLEIQRTEQGDSAMYLCASSSLTRNTDTQYFGPGTRLTVL.

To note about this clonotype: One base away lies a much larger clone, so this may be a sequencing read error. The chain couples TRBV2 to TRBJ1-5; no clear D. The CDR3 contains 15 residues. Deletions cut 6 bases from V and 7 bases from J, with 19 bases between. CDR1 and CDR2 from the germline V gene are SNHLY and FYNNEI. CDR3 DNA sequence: TGTGCCAGCAGGCCTGGCATGCATGGAAGACAGCCCCAGCATTTT. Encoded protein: CASRPGMHGRQPQHF.

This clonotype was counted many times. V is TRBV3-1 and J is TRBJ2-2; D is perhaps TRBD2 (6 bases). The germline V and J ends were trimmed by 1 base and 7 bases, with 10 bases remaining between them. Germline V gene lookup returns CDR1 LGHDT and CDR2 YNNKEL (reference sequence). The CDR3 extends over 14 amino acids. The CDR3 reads CASSQGRGFGELFF. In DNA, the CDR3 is TGTGCCAGCAGCCAAGGTCGGGGGTTCGGGGAGCTGTTTTTT.

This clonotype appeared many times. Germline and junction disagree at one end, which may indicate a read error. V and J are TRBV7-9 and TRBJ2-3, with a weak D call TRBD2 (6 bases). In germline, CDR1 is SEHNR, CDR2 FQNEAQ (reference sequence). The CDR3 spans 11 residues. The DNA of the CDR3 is TGTGCCAGCAGCTCAGGTCGACTAGGTGGTTTT. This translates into CASSSGRLGGF.

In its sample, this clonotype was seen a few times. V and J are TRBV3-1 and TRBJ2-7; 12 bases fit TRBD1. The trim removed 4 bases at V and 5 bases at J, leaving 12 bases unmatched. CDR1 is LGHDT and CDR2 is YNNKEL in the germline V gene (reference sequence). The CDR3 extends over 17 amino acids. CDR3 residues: CASSLLPGQGASDEQYF. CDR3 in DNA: TGTGCCAGCAGCCTATTACCGGGACAGGGGGCTTCAGACGAGCAGTACTTC.

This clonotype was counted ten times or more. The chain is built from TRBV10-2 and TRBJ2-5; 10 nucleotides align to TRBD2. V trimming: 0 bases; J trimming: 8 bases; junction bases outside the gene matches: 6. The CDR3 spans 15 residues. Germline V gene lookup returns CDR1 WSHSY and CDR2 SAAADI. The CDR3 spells CASSESSSGGLTQYF. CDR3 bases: TGCGCCAGCAGTGAGTCGAGTAGCGGGGGGCTCACCCAGTACTTC.